This record concerns one T cell receptor (beta chain) sequence. The input lacks base qualities; no much larger clone sits a single base away. The sample is drawn from a study of graft-versus-host responses after intestinal transplantation (dated by TCRdb to 2020 to 2022). Context from the whole study: Recipients received multivisceral, liver-intestinal, or isolated intestinal transplants. Graft-versus-host and host-versus-graft alloreactive T cell clones were tracked in the graft, circulation and bone marrow after intestinal transplantation using bulk TCR-beta CDR3 sequencing. All recipients received anti-thymocyte globulin induction followed by maintenance tacrolimus and steroids for roughly 3 years. A cohort of more than 20 intestinal transplant recipients, including one retransplant, was enrolled, and 3 patients lacking pretransplant specimens were excluded. Samples from a few later patients were sequenced in-house on an Illumina MiSeq with MiXCR processing rather than by the commercial service. To identify alloreactive clones, pre-transplant mixed lymphocyte reaction products were sequenced and then compared with unstimulated pre-transplant donor and recipient T cells. A peak of at least 4% donor T cells among recipient peripheral blood mononuclear cells was the definition used for donor T cell macrochimerism. What the study reported, not specific to this receptor: GvH clones were detected in recipient bone marrow, and some appeared earlier in ileal mucosa or blood, consistent with an intestinal mucosal origin. Peak levels of circulating GvH clones were associated with declines in HvG clones early after transplant. High GvH to HvG T cell clonal ratios were observed in the allografts of patients with donor T cell macrochimerism. Conclusions were limited by the relatively low number and heterogeneity of intestinal transplant patients.

The germline V gene encodes CDR1 MNHEY and CDR2 SVGAGI. A distance of 12 bases separates the germline ends of V and J, which lose 0 bases and 4 bases respectively. Measured from the cysteine to the phenylalanine, the CDR3 is 15 residues long. Only CDR3 DNA is held: 45 bases, read in frame from base 1. Library preparation was by the immunoSEQ multiplex PCR assay. For most patients, genomic DNA was isolated with the Qiagen DNeasy Blood and Tissue Kit and shipped frozen to Adaptive Biotechnologies for TCR sequencing. For most patients, genomic DNA was subjected to high-throughput TCR-beta CDR3 sequencing by Adaptive Biotechnologies. The authors processed their data as follows. Adaptive's ImmunoSEQ software supplied the TCR sequencing data for 18 patients, while MiXCR and VDJtools were used to process three other patients. CD4 versus CD8 sorting errors were corrected by removing sequences found in both subsets at a frequency ratio below 5:1. Because the origin of CDR3 nucleotide sequences shared between donor and recipient could not be assigned, those sequences were removed. At least 2-fold expansion over unstimulated cells and a minimum CFSE-low frequency of 0.002% (template counts) or 0.001% (read counts) were required for clones to be classified as alloreactive. Clones detected in sequenced pre-transplant spleen, lymph node, or MLR CFSE-low populations of the donor or recipient were defined as mappable. Cumulative frequency of alloreactive clones was calculated as a percentage of all sequences weighted by copy number. In its TCRdb copy, this immuneACCESS table keeps in-frame sequences only and misses some clones. Where compared with another copy, unresolved V genes explain less than half of these, and the others have no known cause. Clone size and the V and J calls come from that table; the DNA yielded D and trimming. This sample gives about 14,000 clones in total; roughly 35% of them show up just once. Approximately 1.8% of the sample is taken by the ten largest.

This sample's time point label indicates: cells obtained before transplantation from donor or recipient. In the mixed lymphocyte reactions, around 200,000 CFSE-labeled pre-transplant responders were plated with around 200,000 irradiated violet-dye-labeled stimulators and cultured for 6 days. Proliferating CD3+CD4+CFSE-low and CD3+CD8+CFSE-low responder cells were FACS-sorted on a BD Influx sorter after the mixed lymphocyte reaction. This TCR was recovered from a human patient who received an intestinal transplant. Sequenced material: alloreactive CD8+ T cells from a mixed lymphocyte reaction culture, taken before intestinal transplant. Interpreted using the paper, the cell subset or site label stands for: CFSE-low proliferating T cells sorted from approximately six-day pre-transplant mixed lymphocyte reaction (GvH or HvG direction). Recombination connected TRBV6-5 to TRBJ1-1, and the D gene may be TRBD1, 5 bases matching. The bases read TGTGCCAGCAGTTACTCGAAGGGGTTGAGCACTGAAGCTTTCTTT. Its protein product is CASSYSKGLSTEAFF.